The T cell receptor (beta chain) described here comes from a study of blood T cell repertoires in COVID-19. Across the whole study: Whether acute or convalescent, the COVID-19 samples came from the United States, Italy and Spain. PBMCs, B-cell-depleted T cells, or T cells were the source of the cDNA or gDNA that made up the material.

Germline values: CDR1 MDHEN, CDR2 SYDVKM. The CDR3 consists of 16 residues. V was pared by 1 base and J by 4 bases, with 5 bases of the junction left unmatched. This clone was seen a handful of times. Under the authors' procedure: Estimates of nucleated cell counts were drawn from the amplification of reference gene primers. Profiled with immunoSEQ multiplex PCR; TCRdb holds only in-frame clones, not every one. Clone size and V and J calls were adopted from that table, with D and trimming inferred from the DNA. This sample has some 56,000 clones, with around 92% found just once. This clonotype originated in a human donor in a cohort sampled during active COVID-19. The rearrangement joins TRBV28 to TRBJ1-4; the match to TRBD1 covers 8 bases. Sequenced: peripheral blood. CDR3: CASSLFRGLVNEKLFF. The CDR3 region has the DNA TGTGCCAGCAGTTTATTCAGGGGGCTCGTTAATGAAAAACTGTTTTTT.